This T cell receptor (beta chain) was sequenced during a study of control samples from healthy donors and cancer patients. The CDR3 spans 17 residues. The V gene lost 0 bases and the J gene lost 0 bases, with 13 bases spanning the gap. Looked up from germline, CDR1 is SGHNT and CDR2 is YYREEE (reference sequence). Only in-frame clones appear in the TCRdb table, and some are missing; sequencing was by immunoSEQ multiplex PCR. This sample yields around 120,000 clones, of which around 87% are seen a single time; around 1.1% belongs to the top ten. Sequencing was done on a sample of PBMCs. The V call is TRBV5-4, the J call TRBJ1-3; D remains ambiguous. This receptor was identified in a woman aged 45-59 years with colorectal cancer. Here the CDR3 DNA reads TGTGCCAGCAGCTTGGGGGCAGGAAAAGCCTCTGGAAACACCATATATTTT. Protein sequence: CASSLGAGKASGNTIYF.